This TCR beta chain was sequenced for a study of blood T cell repertoires in COVID-19. On the study more broadly: PBMCs, B-cell-depleted T cells, or T cells were the source of the cDNA or gDNA that made up the material.

Only in-frame clones appear in the TCRdb table, and some are missing; sequencing was by immunoSEQ multiplex PCR. This sample has about 150,000 clones, with about 84% found just once. The TCR comes from a man in his 60s with active or convalescent COVID-19. Sequenced input: peripheral blood.

For the CDR3, the DNA is TGTGCCAGCAGTTTTGGACTAGCGGAAGGGGGTGAGCAGTTCTTC. Its protein product is CASSFGLAEGGEQFF. The chain couples TRBV28 to TRBJ2-1; 10 bases are shared with TRBD2. The V gene end was trimmed by 3 bases and the J gene end by 9 bases; junction bases not matched to a gene: 8. Germline loops: CDR1 MDHEN, CDR2 SYDVKM. The CDR3 sequence is 15 residues long. The variable domain in full, completed from reference TRBV28 and TRBJ2-1, reads DVKVTQSSRYLVKRTGEKVFLECVQDMDHENMFWYRQDPGLGLRLIYFSYDVKMKEKGDIPEGYSVSREKKERFSLILESASTNQTSMYLCASSFGLAEGGEQFFGPGTRLTVL.